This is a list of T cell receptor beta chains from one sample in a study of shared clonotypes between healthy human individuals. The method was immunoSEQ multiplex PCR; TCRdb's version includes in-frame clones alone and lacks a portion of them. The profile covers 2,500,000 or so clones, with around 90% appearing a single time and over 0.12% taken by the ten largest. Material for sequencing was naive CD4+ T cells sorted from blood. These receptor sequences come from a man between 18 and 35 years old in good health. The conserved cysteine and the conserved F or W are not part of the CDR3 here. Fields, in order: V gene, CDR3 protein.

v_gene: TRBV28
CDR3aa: ASRKDRGQLNTEAF

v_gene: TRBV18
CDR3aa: ASSPGVAGVYEQY

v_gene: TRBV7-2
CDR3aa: ASSSFGGRGDEQY

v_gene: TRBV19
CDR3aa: ASSIGQGIDEQY

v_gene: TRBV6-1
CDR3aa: ASSEMGQDPYEQY

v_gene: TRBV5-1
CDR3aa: ASSPGLAGETQY

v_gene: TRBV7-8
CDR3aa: ASSPGGVRQPQH

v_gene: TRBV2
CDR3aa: ASSRQAYEQY

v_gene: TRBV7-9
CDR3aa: ASSLAGTGGHEQY

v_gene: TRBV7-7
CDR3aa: ASSLVASGRSRTDTQY

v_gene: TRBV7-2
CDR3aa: ASSSYSGRDVLT

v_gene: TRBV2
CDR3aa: ASSGTLNNEQF

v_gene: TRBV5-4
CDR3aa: ASSLLSLAGDYEQY

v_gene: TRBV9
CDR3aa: ASSVGPGNTEAF

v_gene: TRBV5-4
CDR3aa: ASSLDRTVGNTIY

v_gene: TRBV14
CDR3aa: ASSQAGGAVTGELF

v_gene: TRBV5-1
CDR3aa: ASSLGQGASGNTIY

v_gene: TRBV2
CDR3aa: ASLLTDTQY

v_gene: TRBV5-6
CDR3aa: ASTLGTGVNTEAF

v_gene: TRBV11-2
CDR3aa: ASSFVVLGSQETQY

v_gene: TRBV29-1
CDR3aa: SAHRGRDEQF

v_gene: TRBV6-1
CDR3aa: ASSGLDSRNTEAF

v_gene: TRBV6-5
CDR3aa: ASSLRLGTQY

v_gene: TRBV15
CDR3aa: ATSRDLLSVEQF

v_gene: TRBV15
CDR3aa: ATSRENQPQH

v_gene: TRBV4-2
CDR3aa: ASTRMVGQGANEQF

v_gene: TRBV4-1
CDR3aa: ASSQEGNYGYT

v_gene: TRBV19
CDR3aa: ASTTKWKQVVSNYGYT

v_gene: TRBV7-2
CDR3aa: ASSLVFGAFSGANVLT

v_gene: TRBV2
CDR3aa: ASSGFGEQY

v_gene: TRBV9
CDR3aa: ASSVDLGAYEQY

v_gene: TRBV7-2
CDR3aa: AIPGQGLPGELF

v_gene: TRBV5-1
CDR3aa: ASSPGQGGGYT

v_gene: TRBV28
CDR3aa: ASRPGQGLRTNEKLF

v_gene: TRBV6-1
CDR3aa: ASILGQGAPYEQY

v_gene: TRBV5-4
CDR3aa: ASSLEGLAGGRGDTQY

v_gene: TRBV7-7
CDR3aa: ASSPERGGQETQY

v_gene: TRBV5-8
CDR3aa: ASSAYRGGSTEAF

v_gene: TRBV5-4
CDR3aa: ASSLRYGDTQY

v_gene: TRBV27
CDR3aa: ASRRGQGTTYEQY

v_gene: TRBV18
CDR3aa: ASSPIDRGGTEAF

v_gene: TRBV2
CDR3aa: ASKRTGPTDTQY